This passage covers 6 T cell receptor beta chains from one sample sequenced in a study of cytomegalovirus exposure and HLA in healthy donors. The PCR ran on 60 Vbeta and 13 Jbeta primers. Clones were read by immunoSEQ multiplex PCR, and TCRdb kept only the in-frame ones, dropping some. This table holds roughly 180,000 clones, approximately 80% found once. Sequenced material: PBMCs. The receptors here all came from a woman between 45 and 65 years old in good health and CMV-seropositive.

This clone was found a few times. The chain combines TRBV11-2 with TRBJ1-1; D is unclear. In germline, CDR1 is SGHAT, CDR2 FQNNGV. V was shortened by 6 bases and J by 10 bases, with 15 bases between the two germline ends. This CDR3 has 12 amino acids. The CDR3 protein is CASSRESEGAFF. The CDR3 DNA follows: TGTGCCAGCAGTCGGGAGAGCGAGGGAGCTTTCTTT.

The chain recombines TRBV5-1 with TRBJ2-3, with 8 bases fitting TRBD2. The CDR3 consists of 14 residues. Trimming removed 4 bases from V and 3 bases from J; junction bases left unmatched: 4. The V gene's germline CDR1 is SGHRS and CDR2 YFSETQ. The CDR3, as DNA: TGCGCCAGCAGCACTAGCGGCCTAACAGATACGCAGTATTTT. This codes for CASSTSGLTDTQYF.

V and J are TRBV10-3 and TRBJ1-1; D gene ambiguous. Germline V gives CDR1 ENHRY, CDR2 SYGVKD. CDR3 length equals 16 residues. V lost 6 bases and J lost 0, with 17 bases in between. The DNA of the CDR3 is TGTGCCATCAGGGATGATGGAGCCCTATTGAACACTGAAGCTTTCTTT. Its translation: CAIRDDGALLNTEAFF.

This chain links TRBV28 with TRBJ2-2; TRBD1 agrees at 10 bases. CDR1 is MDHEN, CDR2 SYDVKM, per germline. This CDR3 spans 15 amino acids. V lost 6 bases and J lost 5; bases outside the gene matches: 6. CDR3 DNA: TGTGCCAGCAGCCAGACAGGGGGCCGAACCGGGGAGCTGTTTTTT. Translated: CASSQTGGRTGELFF.

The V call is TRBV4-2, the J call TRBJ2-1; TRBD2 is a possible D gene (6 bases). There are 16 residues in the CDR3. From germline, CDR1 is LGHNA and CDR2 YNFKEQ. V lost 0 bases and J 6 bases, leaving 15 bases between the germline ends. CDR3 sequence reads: CASSQESRRGFNEQFF. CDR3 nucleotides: TGTGCCAGCAGCCAAGAATCTCGGCGGGGCTTCAATGAGCAGTTCTTC.

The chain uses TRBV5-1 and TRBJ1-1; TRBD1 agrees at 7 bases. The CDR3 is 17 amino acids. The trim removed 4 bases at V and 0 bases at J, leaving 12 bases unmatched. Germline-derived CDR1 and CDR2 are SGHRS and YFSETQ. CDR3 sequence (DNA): TGCGCCAGCAGCAGGCCCAGGGGGGCATACATGAACACTGAAGCTTTCTTT. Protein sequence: CASSRPRGAYMNTEAFF.